One sample yielded the 28 T cell receptor beta chains listed below, sequenced in a study of OX40 agonist ivuxolimab in advanced cancers. Library generation was performed with the immunoSEQ multiplex PCR assay. TCRdb retrieved this table from immuneACCESS and kept in-frame rearrangements only. Not all clones are present; in checked studies, unresolved V genes account for under half, and no reason is known for the remainder. The sample table records about 56,000 clones; over 90% of these occur just once. Together, the top ten hold approximately 25% of the sample. This specimen consisted of CD4+ or CD8+ T cells sorted from blood, obtained in a trial of the OX40 agonist ivuxolimab. These receptors were collected from an adult with an advanced solid tumor such as melanoma, head and neck, liver or kidney cancer.

The J gene is TRBJ2-1, the V gene TRBV18, with D tentatively TRBD2 (5 bases). Germline assignment: CDR1 KGHSH and CDR2 LQKENI. V lost 6 bases to trimming and J lost 8 bases, with 17 bases between them. This CDR3 is 14 amino acids long. The CDR3 protein is CASSPSGGSYEQFF. Written as DNA, the CDR3 is TGTGCCAGCTCTCCCTCCGGTGGGAGCTATGAGCAGTTCTTC.

The J gene is TRBJ2-3, the V gene TRBV5-1, with D perhaps being TRBD1 or TRBD2 (5 bases each). Germline V lookup: CDR1 SGHRS, CDR2 YFSETQ. The CDR3 contains 17 residues. Deletions cut 4 bases from V and 2 bases from J, with 20 bases between. CDR3: CASSTMGTNSITDTQYF. The CDR3 bases are TGCGCCAGCAGCACCATGGGGACGAACTCGATCACAGATACGCAGTATTTT.

V and J are TRBV19 and TRBJ2-1; 8 nucleotides agree with TRBD2. Germline-derived CDR1 and CDR2 are LNHDA and SQIVND (reference sequence). The length of the CDR3 is 17 residues. The junction had 9 bases not matched to a gene; V was cut back by 3 bases and J by 2 bases. The CDR3 DNA sequence: TGTGCCAGTAGTATTATTAGCGGGGTTTACCCCTACAATGAGCAGTTCTTC. Amino acids: CASSIISGVYPYNEQFF.

This rearrangement joins TRBV28 to TRBJ2-2; the match to TRBD2 covers 9 bases. CDR1 is MDHEN, CDR2 SYDVKM, per germline. After removal of 4 bases from V and 6 bases from J, the junction contained 6 bases not matched to a gene. The CDR3 contains 15 residues. CDR3 sequence: CASSSPGLAAGELFF. CDR3 bases: TGTGCCAGCAGTTCACCGGGACTAGCCGCCGGGGAGCTGTTTTTT.

Here the CDR3 DNA reads TGTGCCAGCAGCTTAAGGCAGATCACAGATACGCAGTATTTT. Protein: CASSLRQITDTQYF. The chain couples TRBV11-2 to TRBJ2-3; D unresolved. The CDR3 covers 14 residues. V lost 2 bases, J lost 2 bases, and 8 bases lay in between. CDR1 and CDR2 (germline): SGHAT, FQNNGV. The variable domain in full, with the rest retrieved from reference TRBV11-2 and TRBJ2-3, is EAGVAQSPRYKIIEKRQSVAFWCNPISGHATLYWYQQILGQGPKLLIQFQNNGVVDDSQLPKDRFSAERLKGVDSTLKIQPAKLEDSAVYLCASSLRQITDTQYFGPGTRLTVL.

This rearrangement joins TRBV11-2 to TRBJ2-7; D is unclear. Germline V CDR1 and CDR2: SGHAT, FQNNGV. V dropped 0 bases and J dropped 3 bases, with 9 bases sitting between them. The CDR3 spans 14 residues. The CDR3 protein is CASSLDSNRYEQYF. The CDR3 nucleotides read TGTGCCAGCAGCTTAGACTCTAACCGCTACGAGCAGTACTTC.

V gene TRBV7-9 combines with J gene TRBJ2-7, with D uncertain. The germline gives CDR1 SEHNR, CDR2 FQNEAQ (reference sequence). The CDR3 is 12 residues long. V was shortened by 1 base and J by 2 bases, with 3 bases between the two germline ends. The CDR3: CASSLDPYEQYF. In DNA form, the CDR3 reads TGTGCCAGCAGCTTAGATCCCTACGAGCAGTACTTC.

The chain joins TRBV7-9 to TRBJ1-5; 10 nucleotides line up with TRBD1. Germline V lookup: CDR1 SEHNR, CDR2 FQNEAQ (reference sequence). Losses at the gene ends were 5 bases for V and 5 bases for J; bases not matched to a gene: 3. CDR3 length: 14 amino acids. As DNA, the CDR3 is TGTGCCAGCAGCCTGGGACAGGGGTATCAGCCCCAGCATTTT. Its translation is CASSLGQGYQPQHF.

V gene TRBV30 combines with J gene TRBJ2-1, with TRBD2 matching 8 bases. From germline, CDR1 is GTSNPN and CDR2 SVGIG (reference sequence). This CDR3 has 14 amino acids. Unmatched junction bases numbered 8, after V lost 1 base and J lost 9 bases. This CDR3 reads CAWSDASGSAEQFF. DNA of the CDR3: TGTGCCTGGAGTGACGCTAGCGGGTCGGCTGAGCAGTTCTTC.

The chain links TRBV11-3 to TRBJ2-5, with TRBD1 matching over 8 bases. Germline CDR1 SGHNT, CDR2 YENEEA. This CDR3 comprises 16 residues. V gave up 5 bases and J gave up 5 bases; unmatched junction bases: 13. The CDR3, as DNA: TGTGCCAGCAGCCGACCAGGACAGGGACCGGGGGAGACCCAGTACTTC. This encodes CASSRPGQGPGETQYF.

CDR3 coding DNA: TGTGCCAGCAGCCGGTACACCTACAATGAGCAGTTCTTC. Translation gives CASSRYTYNEQFF. This rearrangement joins TRBV28 to TRBJ2-1; no definite D call. The V end was cut by 6 bases, the J end by 2 bases, with 8 bases between. In germline, CDR1 is MDHEN, CDR2 SYDVKM. This CDR3 region has 13 residues.

With respect to this clone: At one end, the junction sequence differs from germline, possibly due to a read error. The V and J genes are TRBV7-7 and TRBJ2-7; unclear D gene. Germline V gene lookup returns CDR1 SSHAT and CDR2 FNYEAQ (reference sequence). This CDR3 spans 14 amino acids. CDR3 protein: CASSLYPGNYKQYF. The CDR3 DNA sequence: TGTGCTAGCAGCTTATACCCCGGAAACTACAAGCAGTACTTC.

The V and J genes are TRBV4-1 and TRBJ2-7, with 11 bases fitting TRBD2. The CDR3 is made up of 17 amino acids. The V gene's germline CDR1 is MGHRA and CDR2 YSYEKL. The J segment lost 5 bases and the V segment lost 4 bases, leaving 13 bases of the junction unmatched. CDR3: CASSPGGSGRASHEQYF. DNA for the CDR3: TGCGCCAGCAGCCCGGGTGGTAGCGGGAGGGCGAGCCACGAGCAGTACTTC.

V is TRBV11-3 and J is TRBJ2-1; maybe TRBD1 (6 bases). V dropped 0 bases and J dropped 7 bases, with 10 bases sitting between them. Germline values: CDR1 SGHNT, CDR2 YENEEA. The CDR3 is 14 amino acids. CDR3 coding DNA: TGTGCCAGCAGCTTAGATCCAGGGGAGAATGAGCAGTTCTTC. The encoded protein is CASSLDPGENEQFF.

The V call is TRBV14, the J call TRBJ1-1, with D possibly TRBD1 on 6 matching bases. The V end was cut by 0 bases, the J end by 0 bases, with 17 bases between. The CDR3 length is 18 residues. Germline lookup yields CDR1 SGHDN and CDR2 FVKESK. CDR3 sequence (DNA): TGTGCCAGCAGCCAAGATGAGACAGGACCCCTACTGAACACTGAAGCTTTCTTT. Protein: CASSQDETGPLLNTEAFF. Combining the CDR3 with reference TRBV14 and TRBJ1-1 gives the whole variable domain EAGVTQFPSHSVIEKGQTVTLRCDPISGHDNLYWYRRVMGKEIKFLLHFVKESKQDESGMPNNRFLAERTGGTYSTLKVQPAELEDSGVYFCASSQDETGPLLNTEAFFGQGTRLTVV.

The J gene is TRBJ2-7, the V gene TRBV23-1; D may be TRBD1 (5 bases). TRBV23-1 belongs to the ORF category, with a function that is uncertain. Trimming cost V 7 bases and J 3 bases, with 19 bases left between them. The CDR3 is made up of 15 amino acids. The CDR3 region is CASILKSGQGYEQYF. For the CDR3, the DNA is TGCGCCAGCATACTAAAGTCAGGGCAGGGCTACGAGCAGTACTTC.

This chain connects TRBV9 to TRBJ2-3, with unresolved D. Trimming pared 0 bases from V and 3 bases from J, leaving 11 bases between. This CDR3 spans 15 amino acids. Germline CDR1 reads SGDLS; CDR2 reads YYNGEE. The CDR3 region is CASSVVSGETDTQYF. CDR3 coding DNA: TGTGCCAGCAGCGTAGTGTCTGGGGAAACAGATACGCAGTATTTT.

This sequence joins TRBV7-2 and TRBJ2-3, with D unclear. Trimming left V 4 bases short and J 0 bases short, with 8 bases between. The germline V gene encodes CDR1 SGHTA and CDR2 FQGNSA. The CDR3 extends over 14 amino acids. DNA of the CDR3: TGTGCCAGCAGCTCCCTAGAGAGCACAGATACGCAGTATTTT. It specifies CASSSLESTDTQYF.

The gene calls are TRBV10-3 and TRBJ2-7; 8 bases map to TRBD2. The CDR3 runs to 13 residues. The ends lost 9 bases at V and 4 bases at J; junction bases unmatched: 8. The V gene's germline CDR1 is ENHRY and CDR2 SYGVKD. The CDR3 DNA sequence: TGTGCCATAAGAGCGGGAGTGGGGTACGAGCAGTACTTC. Amino acids: CAIRAGVGYEQYF.

V gene TRBV7-2 combines with J gene TRBJ2-7, with 9 bases that match TRBD1. Unmatched junction bases numbered 13, after V lost 5 bases and J lost 5 bases. This CDR3 is 16 amino acids long. From germline, CDR1 is SGHTA and CDR2 FQGNSA. The CDR3 is CASSAWTGVEADEQYF. Here the CDR3 DNA reads TGTGCCAGCAGCGCCTGGACAGGGGTTGAAGCGGACGAGCAGTACTTC.

The genes are TRBV15 and TRBJ2-4; the D gene is possibly TRBD2 (7 bases). The ends were cut back, 5 bases at V and 8 bases at J, with 22 bases in the middle. This CDR3 has 16 residues. Per the germline V gene, CDR1 is LNHNV and CDR2 is YYDKDF (reference sequence). As DNA, the CDR3 is TGTGCCACCAGCCCCCGGGCGGGGGCTGAGGTCCACATTCAGTACTTC. Protein sequence: CATSPRAGAEVHIQYF.

The CDR3 spells CASSAGLAVYSYEQYF. CDR3 DNA sequence: TGTGCCAGCAGCGCGGGACTAGCGGTCTACTCCTACGAGCAGTACTTC. J is TRBJ2-7 and V is TRBV4-2; 11 bases align to TRBD2. Germline loops: CDR1 LGHNA, CDR2 YNFKEQ. Trimming at V came to 5 bases and at J to 0 bases, leaving 6 bases not matched to a gene. This CDR3 spans 16 amino acids.

J is TRBJ2-7 and V is TRBV28; D unresolved. CDR1 is MDHEN and CDR2 is SYDVKM in the germline V gene. V was cut by 6 bases and J by 3 bases, with 9 bases left in between. The CDR3 runs 12 residues. As DNA, the CDR3 is TGTGCCAGCAGGGACCCGGGCTACGAGCAGTACTTC. Translated: CASRDPGYEQYF.

The J gene is TRBJ1-3, the V gene TRBV2, with D unresolved. From germline, CDR1 is SNHLY and CDR2 FYNNEI. With 3 bases removed from V and 5 bases from J, the gap between germline ends came to 14 bases. This CDR3 comprises 15 residues. CDR3 region: CASSEPPGGRNTIYF. As DNA, the CDR3 is TGTGCCAGCAGTGAGCCCCCAGGTGGCCGAAACACCATATATTTT.

The CDR3: CASTLIGGIKMGNQPQHF. The CDR3 DNA sequence: TGTGCCAGCACCCTTATAGGGGGAATCAAAATGGGCAATCAGCCCCAGCATTTT. V gene TRBV28 combines with J gene TRBJ1-5; the D gene is possibly TRBD1 (6 bases). V gave up 7 bases and J gave up 2 bases, with 24 bases separating them. The CDR3 extends over 18 amino acids. Germline V CDR1 and CDR2: MDHEN, SYDVKM.

This sequence joins TRBV19 and TRBJ1-5, with 9 positions matching TRBD1. Germline assignment: CDR1 LNHDA and CDR2 SQIVND (reference sequence). V was clipped by 6 bases and J by 7 bases; unmatched bases: 13. CDR3 length: 16 residues. The CDR3 nucleotides are TGTGCCAGTAGCGCCGCCCGGGGGACAGGGTTACAGCCCCAGCATTTT. Encoded protein: CASSAARGTGLQPQHF.

The V gene is TRBV27, the J gene TRBJ2-1; D might be TRBD2 (6 bases). V gave up 10 bases and J gave up 2 bases, with 18 bases separating them. The CDR3 is 15 amino acids. Germline V gene data show CDR1 as MNHEY and CDR2 as SMNVEV (reference sequence). CDR3 residues: CATKETGVPYNEQFF. As DNA, the CDR3 is TGTGCCACCAAAGAGACGGGAGTCCCCTACAATGAGCAGTTCTTC.

This clone was seen a single time. The chain links TRBV29-1 to TRBJ2-7, with 11 bases fitting TRBD1. The germline CDR1 and CDR2 sequences are SQVTM and ANQGSEA. With 2 bases clipped from V and 5 bases from J, the junction kept 11 bases outside the gene matches. This CDR3 contains 16 residues. CDR3 in amino acids: CSVETGTGGGMDEQYF. The CDR3 DNA sequence: TGCAGCGTTGAAACAGGGACAGGGGGTGGAATGGACGAGCAGTACTTC.